Shown below are 15 T cell receptor beta chains from a single sample sequenced in a study of cytomegalovirus exposure and HLA in healthy donors. 13 Jbeta primers and 60 Vbeta primers were used for the PCR. The table came from immunoSEQ multiplex PCR; TCRdb's copy has only in-frame clones and leaves some out. The sample has about 130,000 clones. The sample taken for sequencing was PBMCs. The receptors were sampled from a woman in her 40s in good health and CMV-seropositive.

The V call is TRBV7-9, the J call TRBJ1-1; tentative D call: TRBD1 (6 bases). Per germline, CDR1 SEHNR and CDR2 FQNEAQ (reference sequence). V lost 5 bases, J lost 1 base, and 14 bases lay in between. This CDR3 comprises 15 residues. CDR3 protein: CASSKRQATNTEAFF. CDR3 sequence (DNA): TGTGCCAGCAGCAAGAGACAGGCAACGAACACTGAAGCTTTCTTT.

The V gene is TRBV5-1, the J gene TRBJ2-6; D gene uncertain. This CDR3 is 15 amino acids long. Between the trimmed V and J ends, which lost 0 bases and 1 base, there was a span of 5 bases. Germline V gives CDR1 SGHRS, CDR2 YFSETQ. The CDR3 DNA is TGCGCCAGCAGCTTGGAACAATCTGGGGCCAACGTCCTGACTTTC. This translates into CASSLEQSGANVLTF. The full variable domain, its missing parts supplied by reference TRBV5-1 and TRBJ2-6, is KAGVTQTPRYLIKTRGQQVTLSCSPISGHRSVSWYQQTPGQGLQFLFEYFSETQRNKGNFPGRFSGRQFSNSRSEMNVSTLELGDSALYLCASSLEQSGANVLTFGAGSRLTVL.

Comment on this clone: Given the absence of the conserved phenylalanine or tryptophan at the CDR3 end, a read error is likely. The chain uses TRBV5-1 and TRBJ1-1; a possible D gene is TRBD1 (6 bases). The CDR3 spans 16 residues. Trimming removed 0 bases from V and 0 bases from J, with 12 bases in between. Germline CDR1 is SGHRS and CDR2 is YFSETQ. The CDR3 DNA reads as TGCGCCAGCAGCTTGGCGACAGGACAGTTGAACACTGAAGCTTTCCTT. This sequence encodes CASSLATGQLNTEAFL.

This chain links TRBV2 with TRBJ2-2; tentatively, D is TRBD1 (5 bases). From germline, CDR1 is SNHLY and CDR2 FYNNEI. The V end was cut by 5 bases, the J end by 5 bases, with 12 bases between. The CDR3 runs 14 residues. The CDR3 spells CASSKGLRTGELFF. Here the CDR3 DNA reads TGTGCCAGCAGTAAGGGGCTGAGGACCGGGGAGCTGTTTTTT.

The chain joins TRBV5-3 to TRBJ2-1; 8 bases match TRBD2. TRBV5-3 is flagged as an ORF with uncertain function. Unmatched junction bases numbered 3, after V lost 3 bases and J lost 1 base. This CDR3 comprises 15 residues. CDR3 DNA: TGTGCCAGAAGCTGTGAGCGGGAGTCCTACAATGAGCAGTTCTTC. It translates to CARSCERESYNEQFF.

The V gene is TRBV18, the J gene TRBJ1-1, with 11 bases matching TRBD1. CDR1 is KGHSH and CDR2 is LQKENI in the germline V gene. With 8 bases clipped from V and 1 base from J, the junction kept 6 bases outside the gene matches. The CDR3 has 15 residues. The CDR3 loop is CASAGQGASNTEAFF. CDR3 sequence (DNA): TGTGCCAGCGCTGGACAGGGGGCATCGAACACTGAAGCTTTCTTT. Full variable domain (rest looked up from reference TRBV18 and TRBJ1-1): NAGVMQNPRHLVRRRGQEARLRCSPMKGHSHVYWYRQLPEEGLKFMVYLQKENIIDESGMPKERFSAEFPKEGPSILRIQQVVRGDSAAYFCASAGQGASNTEAFFGQGTRLTVV.

This chain connects TRBV5-1 to TRBJ2-1, with a tentative D call TRBD2 (5 bases). With 2 bases removed from V and 1 base from J, the gap between germline ends came to 10 bases. The CDR3 length is 15 residues. CDR1 and CDR2 from the germline V gene are SGHRS and YFSETQ. The CDR3 sequence is CASSFKAASYNEQFF. CDR3 nucleotides: TGCGCCAGCAGCTTCAAAGCGGCATCCTACAATGAGCAGTTCTTC.

The chain uses TRBV6-5 and TRBJ2-7; maybe TRBD1 (5 bases). CDR3 size: 11 residues. Trimming stripped 6 bases from V and 5 bases from J, with 8 bases between. Germline V gives CDR1 MNHEY, CDR2 SVGAGI. CDR3 DNA: TGTGCCAGCAGCAGGGAAAACGAGCAGTACTTC. Protein product: CASSRENEQYF.

This chain connects TRBV7-9 to TRBJ2-3; possibly TRBD2 for D (7 bases). Germline V lookup: CDR1 SEHNR, CDR2 FQNEAQ (reference sequence). The germline V and J ends were trimmed by 3 bases and 6 bases, with 10 bases remaining between them. The CDR3 totals 13 residues. CDR3 nucleotides: TGTGCCAGCAGCTTGGGGGGGCGGGATACGCAGTATTTT. Its protein product is CASSLGGRDTQYF.

The chain is built from TRBV27 and TRBJ2-5; the match to TRBD1 covers 7 bases. The V segment lost 2 bases and the J segment 5 bases; nucleotides outside the gene matches: 8. CDR3 length equals 15 residues. The germline V gene encodes CDR1 MNHEY and CDR2 SMNVEV (reference sequence). The CDR3 DNA is TGTGCCAGCAGTTTAAAGGGACAGCGAGAGGAGACCCAGTACTTC. Translating gives CASSLKGQREETQYF.

J is TRBJ1-1 and V is TRBV27, with D possibly matching TRBD1 (5 bases). The CDR3 spans 13 residues. Between the trimmed V and J ends, which lost 2 bases and 7 bases, there was a span of 11 bases. Germline V CDR1 and CDR2: MNHEY, SMNVEV (reference sequence). The CDR3 nucleotides are TGTGCCAGCAGTTTAATAAGGGGACTTGAAGCTTTCTTT. Protein product: CASSLIRGLEAFF.

This rearrangement joins TRBV5-1 to TRBJ2-5, with 8 nucleotides matching TRBD1. The V and J ends lost 2 bases and 4 bases, in that order; junction bases with no gene match: 10. The CDR3 has 16 residues. CDR1 SGHRS and CDR2 YFSETQ come from the germline V gene. The CDR3 sequence: CASSLGQGLGAETQYF. The CDR3 DNA follows: TGCGCCAGCAGCTTAGGACAGGGCCTAGGAGCAGAGACCCAGTACTTC.

This sequence joins TRBV28 and TRBJ2-7; a possible D gene is TRBD1 (6 bases). Per germline, CDR1 MDHEN and CDR2 SYDVKM. V was shortened by 8 bases and J by 4 bases, with 18 bases between the two germline ends. The CDR3 is made up of 14 amino acids. Here the CDR3 reads CASGAGTLEYEQYF. CDR3 bases: TGTGCCAGCGGAGCCGGGACATTAGAGTACGAGCAGTACTTC.

The chain joins TRBV29-1 to TRBJ2-1, with D possibly matching TRBD1 (5 bases). Germline V CDR1 and CDR2: SQVTM, ANQGSEA. This CDR3 comprises 12 residues. Trimming shortened V by 3 bases and J by 8 bases, and 11 bases separated the two germline ends. CDR3 loop: CSVDEQGHEQFF. For the CDR3, the DNA is TGCAGCGTTGACGAGCAGGGCCATGAGCAGTTCTTC.

The chain recombines TRBV7-6 with TRBJ2-5, with 12 bases matching TRBD2. The CDR3 length is 16 residues. V shed 3 bases, J shed 5 bases, and the junction held 7 bases outside the gene matches. Germline-derived CDR1 and CDR2 are SGHVS and FNYEAQ. CDR3 residues: CASSFPSTSGSETQYF. The DNA of the CDR3 is TGTGCCAGCAGCTTTCCCTCGACTAGCGGGAGTGAGACCCAGTACTTC.